Each of the 26 T cell receptor beta chains below was sequenced from the same sample in a study of CD8+CD57+ T cells in acquired aplastic anemia. Genomic DNA acted as the template from which TCR beta VDJ combination and CDR3 sequence profiling were carried out. TCRdb re-called the reads with MiXCR, one entry per CDR3 protein. The table shows hundreds of thousands of distinct CDR3 sequences, with roughly 50% occurring only once. Patients chosen for sequencing had CD8+CD57+ cells that had expanded, as shown by flow cytometry. What was sequenced was sorted CD4+, CD8+, or CD8+CD57+ T cells (not recorded which) from PBMCs. Source of these receptors: a human donor with aplastic anemia.

As to this clonotype: A clone one base away is much larger, so this may be a read error. This sequence joins TRBV28 and TRBJ1-6; possible D gene TRBD1, 5 bases. V was pared by 5 bases and J by 0 bases, with 14 bases between. CDR3 length equals 17 residues. Per the germline V gene, CDR1 is MDHEN and CDR2 is SYDVKM. CDR3: CASSLWAGSSYNSPLHF. In DNA form, the CDR3 reads TGTGCCAGCAGTCTGTGGGCAGGGAGCTCCTATAATTCACCCCTCCACTTT.

This clonotype was counted ten times or more. V and J are TRBV7-8 and TRBJ2-7; possible D gene TRBD2, 6 bases. This CDR3 has 13 amino acids. Germline V lookup: CDR1 SGHVS, CDR2 FQNEAQ. Trimming shortened V by 1 base and J by 4 bases, and 8 bases separated the two germline ends. CDR3 protein: CASSLGGDYEQYF. Here the CDR3 DNA reads TGTGCCAGCAGCTTAGGGGGGGATTACGAGCAGTACTTC. Based on the CDR3 plus reference TRBV7-8 and TRBJ2-7, the full variable domain is GAGVSQSPRYKVAKRGQDVALRCDPISGHVSLFWYQQALGQGPEFLTYFQNEAQLDKSGLPSDRFFAERPEGSVSTLKIQRTQQEDSAVYLCASSLGGDYEQYFGPGTRLTVT.

In regard to this clonotype: A read error may produce the germline difference seen at one junction end. The chain carries TRBV5-1 and TRBJ2-1; TRBD1 aligns across 11 bases. CDR3 length equals 14 residues. Germline V lookup: CDR1 SGHRS, CDR2 YFSETQ. This CDR3 reads CASSLVVGSGQGVF. The CDR3 nucleotides read TGCGCCAGCAGCTTGGTGGTCGGATCGGGACAGGGGGTTTTC.

V is TRBV5-1 and J is TRBJ1-2; 8 nucleotides agree with TRBD1. Germline V lookup: CDR1 SGHRS, CDR2 YFSETQ. Losses at the gene ends were 4 bases for V and 8 bases for J; bases not matched to a gene: 13. CDR3 length equals 15 residues. In nucleotides, the CDR3 is TGCGCCAGCAGCCCCCGACAGGGGCCGGGGGACGGCTACACCTTC. Its protein is CASSPRQGPGDGYTF.

V and J are TRBV14 and TRBJ2-5; 7 positions agree with TRBD1. There are 14 residues in the CDR3. The V and J ends lost 4 bases and 5 bases, in that order; junction bases with no gene match: 7. CDR1 and CDR2 from the germline V gene are SGHDN and FVKESK. This CDR3 reads CASSPTGARETQYF. In nucleotides, the CDR3 is TGTGCCAGCAGCCCTACAGGGGCCCGGGAGACCCAGTACTTC. The full variable domain, its missing parts supplied by reference TRBV14 and TRBJ2-5, is EAGVTQFPSHSVIEKGQTVTLRCDPISGHDNLYWYRRVMGKEIKFLLHFVKESKQDESGMPNNRFLAERTGGTYSTLKVQPAELEDSGVYFCASSPTGARETQYFGPGTRLLVL.

The chain employs TRBV29-1 and TRBJ1-2; D is unclear. The CDR3 covers 13 residues. The germline V and J ends were trimmed by 5 bases and 4 bases, with 14 bases remaining between them. Looked up from germline, CDR1 is SQVTM and CDR2 is ANQGSEA. The DNA of the CDR3 is TGCAGCGTTTTAAGGGAAACTGGCTATGGCTACACCTTC. This codes for CSVLRETGYGYTF.

The rearrangement links TRBV20-1 to TRBJ2-5; no definite D call. Deletions cut 3 bases from V and 3 bases from J, with 5 bases between. This CDR3 comprises 11 residues. CDR1 DFQATT and CDR2 SNEGSKA come from the germline V gene (reference sequence). CDR3: CSASGKETQYF. CDR3 in DNA: TGCAGTGCTAGCGGAAAAGAGACCCAGTACTTC.

This clonotype was observed at least ten times. The conserved closing phenylalanine or tryptophan is absent in this CDR3, likely reflecting a read error. This sequence joins TRBV29-1 and TRBJ2-7, with D uncertain. This CDR3 is 13 amino acids long. Looked up from germline, CDR1 is SQVTM and CDR2 is ANQGSEA. The V end was cut by 6 bases, the J end by 0 bases, with 12 bases between. The CDR3: CSVRASPSYEQYL. CDR3 nucleotide sequence: TGCAGCGTACGGGCCTCTCCCTCCTACGAGCAGTACCTC.

In regard to this clonotype: This could be a read error, since a much larger clone is one nucleotide away. The chain has TRBV2 and TRBJ1-5; D gene ambiguous. The CDR3 covers 14 residues. CDR1 SNHLY and CDR2 FYNNEI come from the germline V gene. CDR3 region: CAGSKLEGNQPQHF. The DNA of the CDR3 is TGTGCCGGCAGCAAGTTGGAGGGCAATCAGCCCCAGCATTTT.

The chain couples TRBV6-6 to TRBJ2-1; 7 positions match TRBD1. J was trimmed by 5 bases and V by 6 bases; bases with no gene match: 4. Germline CDR1 reads MNHNY; CDR2 reads SVGAGI (reference sequence). The CDR3 spans 13 residues. The CDR3 DNA sequence: TGTGCCAGCAGGGGGACAGAGGACAATGAGCAGTTCTTC. Translating it yields CASRGTEDNEQFF.

The table lists this clonotype with many counts. V usage is TRBV20-1 and J usage is TRBJ1-1; D gene uncertain. Per the germline V gene, CDR1 is DFQATT and CDR2 is SNEGSKA (reference sequence). Trimming removed 5 bases at V and 0 bases at J, with 10 bases between. The CDR3 consists of 13 residues. The CDR3: CSAHSQMNTEAFF. The CDR3 region has the DNA TGCAGTGCTCACTCTCAAATGAACACTGAAGCTTTCTTT.

Points on this clonotype: A much larger clone is a single base away; this may be a read error. The CDR3 nucleotides are TGTGCCAGCAGCGTAGCTACCTCTGGAGACACCATATATTTT. This encodes CASSVATSGDTIYF. The chain couples TRBV9 to TRBJ1-3; D not certain. The CDR3 runs 14 residues. CDR1 is SGDLS, CDR2 YYNGEE, per germline.

Of note for this clonotype: A read error may account for a junction end that differs from germline. V gene TRBV7-8 combines with J gene TRBJ2-1; TRBD1 matches at 8 bases. The CDR3 is 15 amino acids. Germline CDR1 reads SGHVS; CDR2 reads FQNEAQ. CDR3 protein: CASSLWTGTSYEQCF. The CDR3 nucleotides are TGTGCCAGCAGCTTATGGACAGGGACATCTTACGAGCAGTGCTTC.

This chain uses TRBV7-3 with TRBJ2-7; 9 bases fit TRBD2. The last part of the DNA fits TRBJ2-1 better; the J call may be wrong. The germline CDR1 and CDR2 sequences are SGHTA and FQGTGA. The CDR3 has 15 residues. This CDR3 reads CASSLAGSCNNEQFF. The CDR3, as DNA: TGTGCCAGCAGCCTAGCGGGATCGTGTAACAATGAGCAGTTCTTC.

The sample holds many counts of this clonotype. This chain connects TRBV11-1 to TRBJ1-2; 8 bases map to TRBD1. J gave up 3 bases and V 4 bases, and 10 bases lay outside the gene matches. The CDR3 totals 16 residues. Germline V gives CDR1 SGHAT, CDR2 FQDESV (reference sequence). The CDR3, as DNA: TGTGCCAGCAGCTCCGGTCAGGGGGCTCTAGACTATGGCTACACCTTC. Residues: CASSSGQGALDYGYTF.

The V gene is TRBV19, the J gene TRBJ1-1, with TRBD1 as a possible D gene (5 bases). CDR1 is LNHDA, CDR2 SQIVND, per germline (reference sequence). The CDR3 contains 14 residues. V was pared by 6 bases and J by 2 bases, with 13 bases between. The CDR3 nucleotides are TGTGCCAGTAGGCATTCCGGGGCAAACACTGAAGCTTTCTTT. Protein product: CASRHSGANTEAFF.

This clonotype has at least ten counts. The chain uses TRBV20-1 and TRBJ1-1, with unresolved D. Germline V lookup: CDR1 DFQATT, CDR2 SNEGSKA (reference sequence). V was trimmed by 0 bases and J by 8 bases, leaving 7 bases between them. This CDR3 region has 11 residues. CDR3 coding DNA: TGCAGTGCTAGAGATGAAGTGGAAGCTTTCTTT. This translates into CSARDEVEAFF.

V gene TRBV7-3 combines with J gene TRBJ1-1; 9 nucleotides agree with TRBD1. This CDR3 has 12 residues. Trimming removed 5 bases from V and 14 bases from J; junction bases left unmatched: 9. Germline CDR1 and CDR2: SGHTA and FQGTGA. The DNA of the CDR3 is TGTGCCAGCAGCCGGACAGGGGACAGGCAGTTCTTT. This codes for CASSRTGDRQFF.

This clonotype was picked up a small number of times. J is TRBJ2-3 and V is TRBV19, with 9 bases lining up with TRBD2. With 4 bases clipped from V and 5 bases from J, the junction kept 7 bases outside the gene matches. The CDR3 has 15 amino acids. CDR1 LNHDA and CDR2 SQIVND come from the germline V gene (reference sequence). Here the CDR3 reads CASSTSGDDEDTQYF. The CDR3 DNA follows: TGTGCCAGTAGTACTAGCGGGGACGATGAAGATACGCAGTATTTT.

Of note for this clonotype: A much larger clone is a single base away; this may be a read error. The rearrangement links TRBV4-1 to TRBJ2-7, with a tentative D call TRBD1 (6 bases). Germline V gene sequence: CDR1 MGHRA, CDR2 YSYEKL. The length of the CDR3 is 15 residues. V was clipped by 4 bases and J by 0 bases, with 13 bases between them. The CDR3 sequence: CASSPTGIPSYEQYF. The CDR3 DNA sequence: TGCGCCAGCAGCCCCACAGGGATCCCCTCCTACGAGCAGTACTTC.

This clonotype was seen repeatedly, ten times or more. V usage is TRBV19 and J usage is TRBJ1-5; a weak D match, TRBD1 (5 bases). CDR3 length: 14 amino acids. Looked up from germline, CDR1 is LNHDA and CDR2 is SQIVND (reference sequence). V was trimmed by 4 bases and J by 6 bases, leaving 13 bases between them. The CDR3 DNA follows: TGTGCCAGTAGTAGGGATACAGGATCTCAGCCCCAGCATTTT. Translation gives CASSRDTGSQPQHF.

CDR3 loop: CASRTYTGELFF. In nucleotides, the CDR3 is TGTGCCAGCCGGACCTACACCGGGGAGCTGTTTTTT. This chain joins TRBV2 and TRBJ2-2; no reliable D call. This CDR3 is 12 amino acids long. In germline, CDR1 is SNHLY, CDR2 FYNNEI. V lost 8 bases and J 3 bases, leaving 7 bases between the germline ends.

The chain joins TRBV28 to TRBJ2-2; 7 bases map to TRBD2. Per the germline V gene, CDR1 is MDHEN and CDR2 is SYDVKM. The CDR3 extends over 14 amino acids. With 3 bases clipped from V and 6 bases from J, the junction kept 4 bases outside the gene matches. In DNA form, the CDR3 reads TGTGCCAGCAGTTTTACCCGGGAGGCCGGGGAGCTGTTTTTT. It codes for CASSFTREAGELFF.

This clonotype has just a few counts. The rearrangement uses TRBV5-1 and TRBJ2-5, with 13 bases that match TRBD2. Germline V lookup: CDR1 SGHRS, CDR2 YFSETQ. The CDR3 spans 16 residues. V lost 4 bases, J lost 5 bases, and 8 bases stayed unmatched. The DNA of the CDR3 is TGCGCCAGCAGCCGCGGGACTAGCGGGACGGTTGAGACCCAGTACTTC. Amino acids: CASSRGTSGTVETQYF. The variable domain in full, completed from reference TRBV5-1 and TRBJ2-5, reads KAGVTQTPRYLIKTRGQQVTLSCSPISGHRSVSWYQQTPGQGLQFLFEYFSETQRNKGNFPGRFSGRQFSNSRSEMNVSTLELGDSALYLCASSRGTSGTVETQYFGPGTRLLVL.

This clonotype was counted many times. In DNA form, the CDR3 reads TGCAGTGCCGTCGAGTTAGGGACTAGGAGCACAGATACGCAGTATTTT. Its translation: CSAVELGTRSTDTQYF. The V gene is TRBV20-1, the J gene TRBJ2-3; 8 bases match TRBD2. The V gene's germline CDR1 is DFQATT and CDR2 SNEGSKA (reference sequence). The CDR3 is made up of 16 amino acids. Trimming at V came to 6 bases and at J to 0 bases, leaving 11 bases not matched to a gene.

This clonotype appeared many times. The chain uses TRBV6-1 and TRBJ2-7, with 7 bases identical to TRBD1. Germline assignment: CDR1 MNHNS and CDR2 SASEGT. The CDR3 is 16 residues long. V gave up 6 bases and J gave up 6 bases; unmatched junction bases: 17. CDR3 DNA: TGTGCCAGCAGGTCGCTGGGGGCGAGGGGGCGCAGCGAGCAGTACTTC. Protein: CASRSLGARGRSEQYF.